Below are 27 T cell receptor beta chains sequenced from a single sample in a study of blood T cell repertoires in COVID-19. Clones were sequenced by immunoSEQ multiplex PCR, and TCRdb holds only the in-frame ones, with some missing. Here the sample spans 280,000 or so clones, over 75% being singletons. The sample was peripheral blood. The receptors were sampled from a man between 18 and 29 years old with active or convalescent COVID-19.

The V gene is TRBV6-5, the J gene TRBJ1-2; TRBD1 matches at 7 bases. The CDR3 consists of 15 residues. After removal of 0 bases from V and 8 bases from J, the junction contained 9 bases not matched to a gene. Germline V gene lookup returns CDR1 MNHEY and CDR2 SVGAGI. The CDR3 DNA reads TGTGCCAGCAGTTACTCCCGACAGGGTCATAGGGGCTACACCTTC. The encoded protein is CASSYSRQGHRGYTF.

The rearrangement joins TRBV7-3 to TRBJ2-2; 9 bases are a match to TRBD2. Germline V gives CDR1 SGHTA, CDR2 FQGTGA. V trimming: 2 bases; J trimming: 4 bases; junction bases outside the gene matches: 5. The CDR3 is 16 residues long. The CDR3 DNA sequence: TGTGCCAGCAGCTTACGGCGGGGGGGACCCACCGGGGAGCTGTTTTTT. Translated, it gives CASSLRRGGPTGELFF.

The chain recombines TRBV5-1 with TRBJ2-7; unclear D gene. CDR1 is SGHRS, CDR2 YFSETQ, per germline. The CDR3 consists of 12 residues. V shed 1 base and J shed 5 bases, with 7 bases lying between them. For the CDR3, the DNA is TGCGCCAGCAGCTTGCCTGCGGACGAGCAGTACTTC. This gives the protein CASSLPADEQYF.

This clone was found a few times. This rearrangement joins TRBV10-3 to TRBJ2-1; TRBD1 aligns across 7 bases. V shed 5 bases and J 7 bases; nucleotides not matched to a gene: 8. Per germline, CDR1 ENHRY and CDR2 SYGVKD. This CDR3 has 14 amino acids. The CDR3 is CAISRRNRGNEQFF. The DNA for the CDR3 is TGTGCCATCAGTCGGAGGAACAGGGGTAATGAGCAGTTCTTC.

This chain links TRBV27 with TRBJ2-7; no firm D call. Germline values: CDR1 MNHEY, CDR2 SMNVEV (reference sequence). V was clipped by 5 bases and J by 5 bases, with 16 bases between them. This CDR3 spans 14 amino acids. Here the CDR3 DNA reads TGTGCCAGCAGTCCACCCATGAAGAGAGACGAGCAGTACTTC. This codes for CASSPPMKRDEQYF.

The chain recombines TRBV7-3 with TRBJ2-2; 10 nucleotides align to TRBD2. Germline lookup yields CDR1 SGHTA and CDR2 FQGTGA. The CDR3 is 19 residues long. V was pared by 6 bases and J by 4 bases, with 17 bases of the junction left unmatched. For the CDR3, the DNA is TGTGCCAGCAGTCCGGAAGCGGGGGGGCCCCCTACCCGCACCGGGGAGCTGTTTTTT. It is translated as CASSPEAGGPPTRTGELFF.

The chain joins TRBV5-8 to TRBJ1-6; 9 bases agree with TRBD1. The CDR3 is made up of 16 amino acids. The ends lost 1 base at V and 7 bases at J; junction bases unmatched: 6. Per the germline V gene, CDR1 is SGHTS and CDR2 is YDEGEE. CDR3 amino acids: CASSLSGTGRNSPLHF. The CDR3 nucleotides read TGTGCCAGCAGCTTGAGCGGGACAGGGCGGAATTCACCCCTCCACTTT.

The genes are TRBV7-8 and TRBJ2-1; D is perhaps TRBD1 (5 bases). CDR1 SGHVS and CDR2 FQNEAQ come from the germline V gene. V was shortened by 5 bases and J by 15 bases, with 14 bases between the two germline ends. This CDR3 region has 11 residues. The chain's CDR3 is CASSPSQVPFF. The CDR3 region has the DNA TGTGCCAGCAGCCCATCACAGGTCCCGTTCTTC.

This clone has a handful of counts. The rearrangement links TRBV5-5 to TRBJ2-7; perhaps TRBD2 as D (5 bases). Deletions cut 1 base from V and 7 bases from J, with 18 bases between. The CDR3 is 15 amino acids. Germline V gene sequence: CDR1 SGHKS, CDR2 YYEKEE (reference sequence). The CDR3 nucleotides are TGTGCCAGCAGCTTGACTGGAGTTGCTTCGGGAGAGCAGTACTTC. It specifies CASSLTGVASGEQYF. Drawing the rest from reference TRBV5-5 and TRBJ2-7, the complete variable domain is DAGVTQSPTHLIKTRGQQVTLRCSPISGHKSVSWYQQVLGQGPQFIFQYYEKEERGRGNFPDRFSARQFPNYSSELNVNALLLGDSALYLCASSLTGVASGEQYFGPGTRLTVT.

This sequence joins TRBV18 and TRBJ1-5, with D perhaps matching TRBD1 (6 bases). The germline V and J ends were trimmed by 2 bases and 5 bases, with 7 bases remaining between them. From germline, CDR1 is KGHSH and CDR2 LQKENI. The CDR3 sequence is 13 residues long. The CDR3 DNA is TGTGCCAGCTCACCAGGGACACATCAGCCCCAGCATTTT. This translates into CASSPGTHQPQHF.

The chain carries TRBV19 and TRBJ2-3; perhaps TRBD2 as D (6 bases). The CDR3 consists of 16 residues. The germline V and J ends were trimmed by 5 bases and 3 bases, with 18 bases remaining between them. The germline gives CDR1 LNHDA, CDR2 SQIVND (reference sequence). CDR3 nucleotide sequence: TGTGCCAGTAGTTTGGCGGCAATTGGAGGGACAGATACGCAGTATTTT. Residues: CASSLAAIGGTDTQYF.

The CDR3 region has the DNA TGTGCCAGCTCAACGAACGGGGGGAGTAGCAATCAGCCCCAGCATTTT. Translating gives CASSTNGGSSNQPQHF. This chain joins TRBV18 and TRBJ1-5, with D possibly being TRBD1 (5 bases). The length of the CDR3 is 16 residues. The ends were cut back, 5 bases at V and 0 bases at J, with 14 bases in the middle. In germline, CDR1 is KGHSH, CDR2 LQKENI.

This chain links TRBV12-5 with TRBJ2-5, with 14 bases lining up with TRBD2. The CDR3 is made up of 18 amino acids. With V trimmed by 1 base and J by 4 bases, 8 bases remained unmatched. Per the germline V gene, CDR1 is LGHNT and CDR2 is FRNRAP. The chain's CDR3 is CASGLALTSGGGGETQYF. The CDR3 nucleotides read TGTGCTAGTGGTTTGGCCTTGACTAGCGGGGGGGGAGGAGAGACCCAGTACTTC.

This clone was seen only once. The rearrangement uses TRBV20-1 and TRBJ1-6; TRBD1 matches 7 bases. V trimming: 3 bases; J trimming: 5 bases; junction bases outside the gene matches: 4. The CDR3 runs 14 residues. Germline lookup yields CDR1 DFQATT and CDR2 SNEGSKA (reference sequence). The CDR3 DNA reads TGCAGTGCTAGTAGGGGGCGCGATAATTCACCCCTCCACTTT. Protein: CSASRGRDNSPLHF.

This sequence joins TRBV6-4 and TRBJ1-2; 11 bases are a match to TRBD1. This CDR3 has 17 residues. V shed 6 bases and J 3 bases; nucleotides not matched to a gene: 12. Germline values: CDR1 MRHNA, CDR2 SNTAGT. The CDR3 DNA reads TGTGCCAGCAGAAAGCTCCCCTGGACAGGGGGCGACTATGGCTACACCTTC. As protein: CASRKLPWTGGDYGYTF.

The chain recombines TRBV6-5 with TRBJ2-3, with TRBD2 identical over 8 bases. Germline V gene sequence: CDR1 MNHEY, CDR2 SVGAGI. Unmatched junction bases numbered 4, after V lost 0 bases and J lost 5 bases. The CDR3 length is 15 residues. The CDR3 loop reads CASSYSAGGGDTQYF. The CDR3 DNA follows: TGTGCCAGCAGTTACTCGGCGGGGGGCGGAGATACGCAGTATTTT.

The chain combines TRBV4-1 with TRBJ1-3; D ambiguous. Germline CDR1 and CDR2: MGHRA and YSYEKL. The CDR3 totals 15 residues. V shed 4 bases and J shed 1 base, with 11 bases lying between them. For the CDR3, the DNA is TGCGCCAGCAGCCCATCTCCGGAGTCTGGAAACACCATATATTTT. It yields the protein CASSPSPESGNTIYF.

This clone was observed many times. The chain couples TRBV18 to TRBJ1-2; no clear D gene. V was clipped by 3 bases and J by 7 bases, with 12 bases between them. Germline V lookup: CDR1 KGHSH, CDR2 LQKENI. This CDR3 is 13 amino acids long. CDR3 sequence: CASSPGASSGYTF. The CDR3, as DNA: TGTGCCAGCTCACCTGGAGCCTCTAGTGGCTACACCTTC.

V is TRBV6-1 and J is TRBJ1-1; D is perhaps TRBD1 (6 bases). Germline assignment: CDR1 MNHNS and CDR2 SASEGT. The CDR3 runs 16 residues. V was shortened by 3 bases and J by 0 bases, with 14 bases between the two germline ends. This chain's CDR3 is CASSDRGPLMNTEAFF. The CDR3 coding sequence is TGTGCCAGCAGTGACAGGGGACCCCTGATGAACACTGAAGCTTTCTTT.

The V gene is TRBV9, the J gene TRBJ1-1; possible D gene TRBD1, 6 bases. The CDR3 covers 12 residues. In germline, CDR1 is SGDLS, CDR2 YYNGEE. The V gene lost 4 bases and the J gene lost 5 bases, with 9 bases spanning the gap. CDR3 loop: CASSPGVTEAFF. The CDR3 DNA follows: TGTGCCAGCAGCCCAGGGGTTACTGAAGCTTTCTTT.

V usage is TRBV7-9 and J usage is TRBJ1-2; 9 bases line up with TRBD1. The CDR3 extends over 15 amino acids. Germline V lookup: CDR1 SEHNR, CDR2 FQNEAQ (reference sequence). V gave up 5 bases and J gave up 1 base; unmatched junction bases: 5. The CDR3: CASSNNRGHNYGYTF. The CDR3 DNA follows: TGTGCCAGCAGCAATAACAGGGGGCATAACTATGGCTACACCTTC. The entire variable domain, with the rest obtained from reference TRBV7-9 and TRBJ1-2, is as follows: DTGVSQNPRHKITKRGQNVTFRCDPISEHNRLYWYRQTLGQGPEFLTYFQNEAQLEKSRLLSDRFSAERPKGSFSTLEIQRTEQGDSAMYLCASSNNRGHNYGYTFGSGTRLTVV.

This clone was seen more than once but under ten times. This chain uses TRBV9 with TRBJ2-2; TRBD2 aligns across 7 bases. The CDR3 covers 16 residues. The germline gives CDR1 SGDLS, CDR2 YYNGEE. With V trimmed by 0 bases and J by 8 bases, 10 bases remained unmatched. CDR3 coding DNA: TGTGCCAGCAGCGTAGACTCCGGACTAGGAGCGGGGGAGCTGTTTTTT. Its protein product is CASSVDSGLGAGELFF.

V usage is TRBV6-2 or TRBV6-3 and J usage is TRBJ1-5, with D possibly TRBD1 on 6 matching bases. CDR3 length: 17 residues. Trimming shortened V by 6 bases and J by 0 bases, and 18 bases separated the two germline ends. Germline-derived CDR1 and CDR2 are MNHEY and SVGEGT. CDR3 region: CASSRDKEVYSNQPQHF. As DNA, the CDR3 is TGTGCCAGCAGCCGGGACAAGGAGGTTTATAGCAATCAGCCCCAGCATTTT.

The chain employs TRBV2 and TRBJ2-3; the match to TRBD2 covers 9 bases. The germline V gene encodes CDR1 SNHLY and CDR2 FYNNEI. The CDR3 contains 13 residues. The CDR3 sequence: CGGRGGPTDTQYF. For the CDR3, the DNA is TGTGGCGGGCGGGGGGGCCCCACAGATACGCAGTATTTT.

The genes are TRBV14 and TRBJ1-6, with a tentative D call TRBD1 (6 bases). Trimming stripped 0 bases from V and 14 bases from J, with 11 bases between. CDR3 length: 13 residues. Germline V gives CDR1 SGHDN, CDR2 FVKESK. The CDR3 DNA follows: TGTGCCAGCAGCCAAGAGATCCAGGGGTCCCTCCACTTT. It codes for CASSQEIQGSLHF.

This chain joins TRBV6-2 or TRBV6-3 and TRBJ2-1; 9 bases map to TRBD2. Trimming took 2 bases from V and 8 from J; bases not matched to a gene: 7. CDR1 is MNHEY and CDR2 is SVGEGT in the germline V gene. The CDR3 length is 15 residues. The CDR3 reads CASSYPGLAVHEQFF. The CDR3 DNA sequence: TGTGCCAGCAGTTACCCGGGACTAGCAGTCCATGAGCAGTTCTTC.

The rearrangement links TRBV5-1 to TRBJ1-1; D gene uncertain. CDR1 SGHRS and CDR2 YFSETQ come from the germline V gene. The CDR3 length is 12 residues. V lost 3 bases and J lost 7, with 10 bases in between. The CDR3 DNA is TGCGCCAGCAGCTCCTCCGGGGATGAAGCTTTCTTT. The encoded protein is CASSSSGDEAFF.